This entry lists 23 T cell receptor beta chains sequenced from one sample in a study of cytomegalovirus exposure and HLA in healthy donors. Only in-frame clones appear in the TCRdb table, and some are missing; sequencing was by immunoSEQ multiplex PCR. This table holds about 82,000 clones, 85% to 95% found once. Sequenced: PBMCs. The source of these receptors is a man between 18 and 29 years old in good health and CMV-seronegative.

The genes are TRBV4-3 and TRBJ1-5, with TRBD1 matching 8 bases. Germline V gene lookup returns CDR1 LGHNA and CDR2 YSLEER. With V trimmed by 0 bases and J by 4 bases, 5 bases remained unmatched. This CDR3 region has 16 residues. This CDR3 is CASSQDPGTGNQPQHF. The DNA of the CDR3 is TGCGCCAGCAGCCAAGATCCCGGGACAGGTAATCAGCCCCAGCATTTT.

The chain joins TRBV11-2 to TRBJ1-1, with D possibly matching TRBD1 (5 bases). CDR3 length equals 15 residues. V was cut by 5 bases and J by 2 bases, with 15 bases left in between. Germline loops: CDR1 SGHAT, CDR2 FQNNGV. CDR3 residues: CASSPPSGFNTEAFF. CDR3 nucleotide sequence: TGTGCCAGCAGCCCCCCGTCAGGGTTCAACACTGAAGCTTTCTTT. Drawing the rest from reference TRBV11-2 and TRBJ1-1, the complete variable domain is EAGVAQSPRYKIIEKRQSVAFWCNPISGHATLYWYQQILGQGPKLLIQFQNNGVVDDSQLPKDRFSAERLKGVDSTLKIQPAKLEDSAVYLCASSPPSGFNTEAFFGQGTRLTVV.

The genes are TRBV9 and TRBJ2-2; D perhaps matches TRBD2 (5 bases). The V and J ends lost 4 bases and 0 bases respectively, with 16 bases between them. Germline V gene lookup returns CDR1 SGDLS and CDR2 YYNGEE. The CDR3 has 17 amino acids. CDR3 amino acids: CASSTLRGPSNTGELFF. The CDR3 DNA is TGTGCCAGCAGCACCCTCAGAGGGCCATCGAACACCGGGGAGCTGTTTTTT. Full variable domain (remainder filled in from reference TRBV9 and TRBJ2-2): DSGVTQTPKHLITATGQRVTLRCSPRSGDLSVYWYQQSLDQGLQFLIQYYNGEERAKGNILERFSAQQFPDLHSELNLSSLELGDSALYFCASSTLRGPSNTGELFFGEGSRLTVL.

The chain employs TRBV25-1 and TRBJ2-7; 7 positions agree with TRBD1. V lost 4 bases, J lost 2 bases, and 8 bases stayed unmatched. CDR1 and CDR2 from the germline V gene are MGHDK and SYGVNS. The CDR3 runs 15 residues. The CDR3 region is CASSGAGTATYEQYF. As DNA, the CDR3 is TGTGCCAGCAGTGGGGCCGGGACAGCGACCTACGAGCAGTACTTC.

This clone showed up just once. The rearrangement joins TRBV9 to TRBJ2-2; TRBD2 aligns across 7 bases. Per germline, CDR1 SGDLS and CDR2 YYNGEE. The V and J ends lost 2 bases and 3 bases, in that order; junction bases with no gene match: 7. The CDR3 has 16 residues. In DNA, the CDR3 is TGTGCCAGCAGCGTGCGGGGGAGTCCGGACACCGGGGAGCTGTTTTTT. Translation: CASSVRGSPDTGELFF. The full variable domain, with the rest looked up from reference TRBV9 and TRBJ2-2, is DSGVTQTPKHLITATGQRVTLRCSPRSGDLSVYWYQQSLDQGLQFLIQYYNGEERAKGNILERFSAQQFPDLHSELNLSSLELGDSALYFCASSVRGSPDTGELFFGEGSRLTVL.

The CDR3 loop reads CASILGQGGGYTF. CDR3 DNA sequence: TGTGCCAGCATTCTCGGACAGGGGGGAGGCTACACCTTC. This chain connects TRBV25-1 to TRBJ1-2, with 10 positions matching TRBD1. CDR1 is MGHDK and CDR2 is SYGVNS in the germline V gene. V was clipped by 7 bases and J by 8 bases; unmatched bases: 7. The CDR3 consists of 13 residues.

The chain joins TRBV5-6 to TRBJ2-7, with unresolved D. Germline values: CDR1 SGHDT, CDR2 YYEEEE. Trimming pared 0 bases from V and 0 bases from J, leaving 7 bases between. The CDR3 totals 14 residues. The CDR3 DNA sequence: TGTGCCAGCAGCTTGGCGCTAAGCTCCTACGAGCAGTACTTC. This gives the protein CASSLALSSYEQYF.

This chain uses TRBV4-1 with TRBJ2-7; 8 nucleotides align to TRBD2. The CDR3 contains 16 residues. The germline gives CDR1 MGHRA, CDR2 YSYEKL. With V trimmed by 1 base and J by 6 bases, 11 bases remained unmatched. The CDR3 spells CASSQGTGLVLFEQYF. CDR3 nucleotide sequence: TGCGCCAGCAGCCAAGGGACGGGACTAGTTCTATTCGAGCAGTACTTC.

The V call is TRBV6-1, the J call TRBJ1-3; D is undetermined. The CDR3 loop spans 14 amino acids. In germline, CDR1 is MNHNS, CDR2 SASEGT. V was clipped by 6 bases and J by 0 bases, with 9 bases between them. The CDR3: CASRDAYSGNTIYF. Here the CDR3 DNA reads TGTGCCAGCAGAGATGCCTACTCTGGAAACACCATATATTTT.

The rearrangement links TRBV6-4 to TRBJ2-3, with D possibly TRBD1 on 5 matching bases. CDR1 and CDR2 (germline): MRHNA, SNTAGT. CDR3 length: 14 residues. The germline V and J ends were trimmed by 3 bases and 4 bases, with 11 bases remaining between them. DNA of the CDR3: TGTGCCAGCAGTGATAGGGGTGAGGCAGATACGCAGTATTTT. Translated, it gives CASSDRGEADTQYF.

This chain joins TRBV15 and TRBJ1-2, with unresolved D. Germline lookup yields CDR1 LNHNV and CDR2 YYDKDF (reference sequence). The CDR3 totals 14 residues. V lost 1 base to trimming and J lost 1 base, with 7 bases between them. The CDR3 region is CATSRAGDNYGYTF. The DNA of the CDR3 is TGTGCCACCAGCAGAGCCGGGGATAACTATGGCTACACCTTC.

CDR3 protein: CAWNRGAGDTQYF. CDR3 nucleotides: TGTGCCTGGAACCGGGGGGCGGGAGATACGCAGTATTTT. This rearrangement joins TRBV30 to TRBJ2-3; D is perhaps TRBD2 (7 bases). The CDR3 spans 13 residues. Germline V gene sequence: CDR1 GTSNPN, CDR2 SVGIG (reference sequence). Deletions cut 4 bases from V and 5 bases from J, with 13 bases between. Drawing the rest from reference TRBV30 and TRBJ2-3, the complete variable domain is SQTIHQWPATLVQPVGSPLSLECTVEGTSNPNLYWYRQAAGRGLQLLFYSVGIGQISSEVPQNLSASRPQDRQFILSSKKLLLSDSGFYLCAWNRGAGDTQYFGPGTRLTVL.

The chain joins TRBV5-4 to TRBJ2-5; a possible D gene is TRBD2 (5 bases). The length of the CDR3 is 13 residues. Trimming took 2 bases from V and 6 from J, leaving 11 bases between them. Germline V gene data show CDR1 as SGHNT and CDR2 as YYREEE (reference sequence). This chain's CDR3 is CASSFEGPKTQYF. CDR3 in DNA: TGTGCCAGCAGCTTCGAGGGTCCCAAGACCCAGTACTTC. The whole variable domain, filled in from reference TRBV5-4 and TRBJ2-5, reads ETGVTQSPTHLIKTRGQQVTLRCSSQSGHNTVSWYQQALGQGPQFIFQYYREEENGRGNFPPRFSGLQFPNYSSELNVNALELDDSALYLCASSFEGPKTQYFGPGTRLLVL.

The chain is built from TRBV4-1 and TRBJ1-2; 7 nucleotides align to TRBD1. The CDR3 is 15 amino acids. V was clipped by 6 bases and J by 7 bases; unmatched bases: 14. Germline CDR1 is MGHRA and CDR2 is YSYEKL. The CDR3 nucleotides read TGCGCCAGCAGACAACCGGGACAGAAAGTACTTGGCTACACCTTC. It translates to CASRQPGQKVLGYTF.

V is TRBV27 and J is TRBJ2-5; 9 bases are a match to TRBD1. Per germline, CDR1 MNHEY and CDR2 SMNVEV (reference sequence). Trimming cost V 2 bases and J 5 bases; bases outside gene matches: 3. The CDR3 covers 14 residues. CDR3 amino acids: CASSLMGQGETQYF. In DNA form, the CDR3 reads TGTGCCAGCAGTTTAATGGGACAGGGTGAGACCCAGTACTTC.

This clone was seen only once. The chain joins TRBV6-1 to TRBJ2-7; 9 bases agree with TRBD1. Unmatched junction bases numbered 7, after V lost 8 bases and J lost 2 bases. Germline V CDR1 and CDR2: MNHNS, SASEGT. The CDR3 totals 14 residues. Here the CDR3 DNA reads TGTGCCAGCCACCGGGACAGGGTAACCTACGAGCAGTACTTC. This gives the protein CASHRDRVTYEQYF.

The gene calls are TRBV6-1 and TRBJ1-1; D may be TRBD1 (5 bases). V lost 7 bases, J lost 1 base, and 13 bases lay in between. Germline assignment: CDR1 MNHNS and CDR2 SASEGT. This CDR3 is built from 14 residues. CDR3 sequence (DNA): TGTGCCAGCACCCCCGGCAGGGCGAACACTGAAGCTTTCTTT. This gives the protein CASTPGRANTEAFF.

The chain links TRBV11-1 to TRBJ1-1; 7 nucleotides agree with TRBD1. The CDR3 is made up of 15 amino acids. With V trimmed by 8 bases and J by 3 bases, 12 bases remained unmatched. CDR1 and CDR2 (germline): SGHAT, FQDESV (reference sequence). The CDR3 sequence is CASPPGTVGHTEAFF. Here the CDR3 DNA reads TGTGCCAGCCCCCCCGGGACAGTGGGTCACACTGAAGCTTTCTTT.

The J gene is TRBJ2-2, the V gene TRBV19, with a tentative D call TRBD2 (5 bases). Germline CDR1 is LNHDA and CDR2 is SQIVND (reference sequence). Trimming took 7 bases from V and 2 from J, leaving 14 bases between them. This CDR3 has 15 amino acids. Here the CDR3 DNA reads TGTGCCAGTAAAGCCGTATCTAGCAACACCGGGGAGCTGTTTTTT. This sequence encodes CASKAVSSNTGELFF.

The CDR3 spells CASSQGQGIPTTYNEQFF. CDR3 nucleotides: TGCGCCAGCAGCCAAGGCCAGGGTATCCCAACCACCTACAATGAGCAGTTCTTC. J is TRBJ2-1 and V is TRBV4-3; a possible D gene is TRBD1 (5 bases). V shed 1 base and J shed 2 bases, with 18 bases lying between them. Germline V CDR1 and CDR2: LGHNA, YSLEER. The CDR3 has 18 residues.

This chain joins TRBV7-2 and TRBJ1-2, with D perhaps TRBD1 (6 bases). Per the germline V gene, CDR1 is SGHTA and CDR2 is FQGNSA. The CDR3 length is 17 residues. The germline V and J ends were trimmed by 2 bases and 6 bases, with 22 bases remaining between them. CDR3 coding DNA: TGTGCCAGCAGCTTAAGTCGTGGGACATCCAAGGAGAATGGCTACACCTTC. Translating gives CASSLSRGTSKENGYTF.

The rearrangement joins TRBV6-5 to TRBJ1-6; no definite D call. V was trimmed by 4 bases and J by 0 bases, leaving 7 bases between them. CDR1 and CDR2 from the germline V gene are MNHEY and SVGAGI. CDR3 length equals 15 residues. CDR3 region: CASSSRFSYNSPLHF. The CDR3, as DNA: TGTGCCAGCAGTTCCAGATTCTCCTATAATTCACCCCTCCACTTT.

The chain uses TRBV5-1 and TRBJ2-4; TRBD1 aligns across 7 bases. This CDR3 is 17 amino acids long. CDR1 and CDR2 (germline): SGHRS, YFSETQ. V was clipped by 4 bases and J by 0 bases; unmatched bases: 10. CDR3 residues: CASSNPTGALAKNIQYF. DNA for the CDR3: TGCGCCAGCAGCAACCCCACAGGGGCGCTAGCCAAAAACATTCAGTACTTC.